This T cell receptor beta chain comes out of a study of shared clonotypes between healthy human individuals. About the research overall: CD4 naive cells filled three plates per donor, CD4 memory three, CD8 naive two and CD8 memory one.

This CDR3 is built from 13 residues. The germline gives CDR1 MNHEY, CDR2 SVGAGI. V was shortened by 6 bases and J by 2 bases, with 5 bases between the two germline ends. Worth noting for this clone: Its antigen is not known.

Broader study findings: Several donors had roughly 5% of their naive CD4 clonotypes in common.

The naive CD8 subset, CD45RO-negative cells positively selected for CCR7, excluded terminally differentiated effector memory CD45RA+ cells. Some clones are missing from TCRdb's copy, which holds only in-frame ones; the method was immunoSEQ multiplex PCR. The data hold some 1,900,000 clones, with approximately 94% observed a single time. The sequence came from a man between 18 and 35 years old in good health. Sequencing input: naive CD8+ T cells sorted from blood. The rearrangement uses TRBV6-5 and TRBJ2-6; no clear D. CDR3 in amino acids: CASSNPGANVLTF. The DNA of the CDR3 is TGTGCCAGCAGCAACCCTGGGGCCAACGTCCTGACTTTC.